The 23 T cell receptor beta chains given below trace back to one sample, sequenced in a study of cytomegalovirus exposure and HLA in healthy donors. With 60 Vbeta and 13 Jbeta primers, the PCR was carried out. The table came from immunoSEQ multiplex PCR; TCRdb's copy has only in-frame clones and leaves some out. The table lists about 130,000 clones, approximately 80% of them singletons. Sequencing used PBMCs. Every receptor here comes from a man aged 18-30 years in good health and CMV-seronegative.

The CDR3 coding sequence is TGTGCCAGCACCCAAAACGGGGGATTCACTGAAGCTTTCTTT. Translated, it gives CASTQNGGFTEAFF. The chain recombines TRBV7-2 with TRBJ1-1; tentative D call: TRBD1 (5 bases). Trimming shortened V by 7 bases and J by 4 bases, and 16 bases separated the two germline ends. The CDR3 consists of 14 residues. Germline loops: CDR1 SGHTA, CDR2 FQGNSA.

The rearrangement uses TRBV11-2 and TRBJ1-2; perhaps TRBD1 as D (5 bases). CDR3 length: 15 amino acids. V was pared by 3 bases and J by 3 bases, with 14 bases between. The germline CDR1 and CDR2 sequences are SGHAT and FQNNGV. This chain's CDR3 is CASSLGGEQYYGYTF. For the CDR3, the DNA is TGTGCCAGCAGCTTGGGGGGGGAACAGTACTATGGCTACACCTTC.

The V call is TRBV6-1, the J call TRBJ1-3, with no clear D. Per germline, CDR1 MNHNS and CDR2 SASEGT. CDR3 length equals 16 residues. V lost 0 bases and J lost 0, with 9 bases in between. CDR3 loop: CASSEAVQLSGNTIYF. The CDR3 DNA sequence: TGTGCCAGCAGTGAAGCGGTACAGCTCTCTGGAAACACCATATATTTT.

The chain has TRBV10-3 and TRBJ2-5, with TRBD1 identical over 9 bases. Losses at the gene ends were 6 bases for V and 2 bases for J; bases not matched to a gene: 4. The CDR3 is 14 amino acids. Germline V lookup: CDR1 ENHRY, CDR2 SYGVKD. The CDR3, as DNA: TGTGCCATCAGACCCGGACAGGGGCAAGAGACCCAGTACTTC. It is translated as CAIRPGQGQETQYF.

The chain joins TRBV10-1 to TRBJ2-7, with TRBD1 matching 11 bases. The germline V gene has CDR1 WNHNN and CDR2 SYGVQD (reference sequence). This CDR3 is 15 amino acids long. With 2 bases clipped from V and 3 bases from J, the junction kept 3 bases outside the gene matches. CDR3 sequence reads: CASSEKGTGGYEQYF. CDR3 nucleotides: TGCGCCAGCAGTGAGAAGGGGACAGGGGGCTACGAGCAGTACTTC.

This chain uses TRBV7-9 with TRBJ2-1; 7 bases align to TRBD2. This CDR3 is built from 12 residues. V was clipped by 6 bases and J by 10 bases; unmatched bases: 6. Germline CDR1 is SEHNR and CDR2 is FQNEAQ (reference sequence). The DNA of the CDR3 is TGTGCCAGCAGTCTCGGGGGGTACGAGCAGTTCTTC. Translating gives CASSLGGYEQFF.

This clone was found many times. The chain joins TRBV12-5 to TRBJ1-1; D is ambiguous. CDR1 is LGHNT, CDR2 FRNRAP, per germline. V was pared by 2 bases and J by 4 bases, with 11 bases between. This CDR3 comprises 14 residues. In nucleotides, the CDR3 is TGTGCTAGTGGTTTGACACGAAGGAGCACTGAAGCTTTCTTT. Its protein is CASGLTRRSTEAFF.

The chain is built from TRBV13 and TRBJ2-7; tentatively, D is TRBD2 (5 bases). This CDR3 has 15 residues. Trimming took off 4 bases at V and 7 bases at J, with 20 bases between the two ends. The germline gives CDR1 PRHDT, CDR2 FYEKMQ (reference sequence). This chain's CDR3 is CASSSDLTERREQYF. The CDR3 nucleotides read TGTGCCAGCAGCTCGGACCTTACCGAGAGGAGGGAGCAGTACTTC. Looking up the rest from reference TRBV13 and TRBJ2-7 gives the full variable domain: AAGVIQSPRHLIKEKRETATLKCYPIPRHDTVYWYQQGPGQDPQFLISFYEKMQSDKGSIPDRFSAQQFSDYHSELNMSSLELGDSALYFCASSSDLTERREQYFGPGTRLTVT.

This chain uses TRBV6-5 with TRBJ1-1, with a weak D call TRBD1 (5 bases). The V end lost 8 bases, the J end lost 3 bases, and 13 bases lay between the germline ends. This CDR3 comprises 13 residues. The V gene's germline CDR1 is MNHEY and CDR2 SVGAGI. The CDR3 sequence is CASWPGMDTEAFF. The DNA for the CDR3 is TGTGCCAGCTGGCCAGGGATGGACACTGAAGCTTTCTTT.

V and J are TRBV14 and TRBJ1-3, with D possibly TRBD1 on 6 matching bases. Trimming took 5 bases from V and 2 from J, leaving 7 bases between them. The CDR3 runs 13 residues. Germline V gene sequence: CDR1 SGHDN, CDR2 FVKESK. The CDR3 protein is CASSGTTGNTIYF. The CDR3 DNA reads TGTGCCAGCAGCGGGACAACTGGAAACACCATATATTTT.

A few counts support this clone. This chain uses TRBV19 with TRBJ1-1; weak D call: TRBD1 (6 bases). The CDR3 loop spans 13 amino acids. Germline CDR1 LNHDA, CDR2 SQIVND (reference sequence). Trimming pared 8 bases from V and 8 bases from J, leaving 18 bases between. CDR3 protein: CASHLMGAPEAFF. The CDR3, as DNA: TGTGCCAGTCACCTTATGGGGGCGCCGGAAGCTTTCTTT.

The CDR3: CASTGNSLFGNEQFF. In DNA form, the CDR3 reads TGTGCCAGCACCGGGAATAGTCTCTTTGGGAATGAGCAGTTCTTC. This chain uses TRBV9 with TRBJ2-1; TRBD2 might be the D (5 bases). CDR1 and CDR2 (germline): SGDLS, YYNGEE. This CDR3 comprises 15 residues. V lost 6 bases and J lost 7, with 20 bases in between. Full variable domain (missing parts from reference TRBV9 and TRBJ2-1): DSGVTQTPKHLITATGQRVTLRCSPRSGDLSVYWYQQSLDQGLQFLIQYYNGEERAKGNILERFSAQQFPDLHSELNLSSLELGDSALYFCASTGNSLFGNEQFFGPGTRLTVL.

CDR3 region: CASSSIRGENVQPQHF. Written as DNA, the CDR3 is TGCGCCAGCAGCTCAATCAGGGGGGAAAACGTTCAGCCCCAGCATTTT. The chain combines TRBV10-2 with TRBJ1-5; 7 nucleotides match TRBD1. The CDR3 runs to 16 residues. Germline V gives CDR1 WSHSY, CDR2 SAAADI. J was trimmed by 6 bases and V by 6 bases; bases with no gene match: 14.

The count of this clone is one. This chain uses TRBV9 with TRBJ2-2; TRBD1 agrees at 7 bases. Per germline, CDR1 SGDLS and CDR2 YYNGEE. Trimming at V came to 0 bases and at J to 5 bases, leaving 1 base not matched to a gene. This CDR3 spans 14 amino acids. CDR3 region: CASSVVTGTGELFF. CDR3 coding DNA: TGTGCCAGCAGCGTAGTGACAGGGACCGGGGAGCTGTTTTTT.

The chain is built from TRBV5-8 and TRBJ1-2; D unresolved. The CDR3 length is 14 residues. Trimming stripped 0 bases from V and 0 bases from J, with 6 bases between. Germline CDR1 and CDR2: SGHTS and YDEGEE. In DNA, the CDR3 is TGTGCCAGCAGCTTGGGGGGAGCTAACTATGGCTACACCTTC. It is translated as CASSLGGANYGYTF.

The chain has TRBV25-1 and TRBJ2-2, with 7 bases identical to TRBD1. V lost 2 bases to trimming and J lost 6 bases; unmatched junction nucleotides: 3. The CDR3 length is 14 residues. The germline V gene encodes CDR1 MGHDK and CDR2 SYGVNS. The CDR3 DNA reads TGTGCCAGCAGTGAAATGACAGGGTCCGGGGAGCTGTTTTTT. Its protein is CASSEMTGSGELFF.

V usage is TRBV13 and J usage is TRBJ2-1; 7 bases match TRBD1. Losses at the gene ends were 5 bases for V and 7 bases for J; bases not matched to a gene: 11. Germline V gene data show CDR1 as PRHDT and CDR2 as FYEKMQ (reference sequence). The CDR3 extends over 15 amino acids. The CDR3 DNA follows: TGTGCCAGCAGCCCGACAGGGAGTATTGGTAATGAGCAGTTCTTC. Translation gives CASSPTGSIGNEQFF.

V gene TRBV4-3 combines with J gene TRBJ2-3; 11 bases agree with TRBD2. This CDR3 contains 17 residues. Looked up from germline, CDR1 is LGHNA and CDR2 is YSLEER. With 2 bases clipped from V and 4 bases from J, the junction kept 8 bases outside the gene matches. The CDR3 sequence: CASSQSRSGGAPDTQYF. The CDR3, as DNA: TGCGCCAGCAGCCAATCGCGTAGCGGGGGGGCCCCAGATACGCAGTATTTT.

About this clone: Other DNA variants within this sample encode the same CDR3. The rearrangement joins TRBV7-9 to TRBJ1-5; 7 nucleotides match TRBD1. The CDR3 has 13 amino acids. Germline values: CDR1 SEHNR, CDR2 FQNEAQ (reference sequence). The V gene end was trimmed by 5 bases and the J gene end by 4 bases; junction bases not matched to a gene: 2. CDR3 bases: TGTGCCAGCAGCCGGGACAGTAATCAGCCCCAGCATTTT. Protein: CASSRDSNQPQHF.

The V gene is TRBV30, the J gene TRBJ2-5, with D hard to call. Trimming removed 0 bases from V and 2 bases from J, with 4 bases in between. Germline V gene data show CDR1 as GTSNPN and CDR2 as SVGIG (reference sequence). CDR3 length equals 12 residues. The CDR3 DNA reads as TGTGCCTGGAGTGTACTACAAGAGACCCAGTACTTC. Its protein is CAWSVLQETQYF.

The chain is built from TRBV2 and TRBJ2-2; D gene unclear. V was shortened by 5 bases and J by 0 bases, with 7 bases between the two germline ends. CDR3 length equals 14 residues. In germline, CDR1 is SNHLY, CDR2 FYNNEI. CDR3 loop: CASSSLANTGELFF. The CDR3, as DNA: TGTGCCAGCAGTTCCCTCGCGAACACCGGGGAGCTGTTTTTT.

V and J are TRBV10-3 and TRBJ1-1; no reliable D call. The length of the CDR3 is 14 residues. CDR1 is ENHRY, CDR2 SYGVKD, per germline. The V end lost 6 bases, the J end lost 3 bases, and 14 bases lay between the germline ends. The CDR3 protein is CAIRASETYTEAFF. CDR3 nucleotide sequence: TGTGCCATCAGAGCTTCGGAGACTTACACTGAAGCTTTCTTT.

The CDR3, as DNA: TGCAGCGTTGTAAGGGACAGACGGGATGGCTACACCTTC. This codes for CSVVRDRRDGYTF. This chain connects TRBV29-1 to TRBJ1-2; 7 nucleotides line up with TRBD1. The CDR3 spans 13 residues. V trimming: 4 bases; J trimming: 6 bases; junction bases outside the gene matches: 8. The V gene's germline CDR1 is SQVTM and CDR2 ANQGSEA.